The 3 T cell receptor beta chains in this list originate from one sample, sequenced in a study of tumor-infiltrating lymphocytes in localized non-small cell lung cancer. Libraries were prepared by immunoSEQ multiplex PCR; TCRdb keeps only in-frame clonotypes and omits some of them. Of under 20,000 clones in the sample, around 74% were seen once. Material: lung tumor tissue. The receptor source for this set is a human donor with non-small cell lung cancer.

The chain combines TRBV2 with TRBJ2-7, with 10 bases identical to TRBD2. Germline V lookup: CDR1 SNHLY, CDR2 FYNNEI. The CDR3 extends over 12 amino acids. J was trimmed by 12 bases and V by 2 bases; bases with no gene match: 4. The CDR3 loop reads CASSETLAGVYF. The CDR3 DNA is TGTGCCAGCAGTGAAACCCTAGCGGGAGTGTACTTC.

This clone appeared a few times. The chain recombines TRBV30 with TRBJ1-6, with D maybe TRBD1 (6 bases). V lost 4 bases to trimming and J lost 7 bases, with 14 bases between them. Germline CDR1 reads GTSNPN; CDR2 reads SVGIG (reference sequence). The CDR3 runs 14 residues. The CDR3 protein is CAWTTGTRNSPLHF. DNA for the CDR3: TGTGCCTGGACCACCGGGACAAGGAATTCACCCCTCCACTTT.

The genes are TRBV19 and TRBJ2-1; TRBD1 is a possible D gene (6 bases). Germline V CDR1 and CDR2: LNHDA, SQIVND (reference sequence). The CDR3 runs 17 residues. Trimming cost V 0 bases and J 3 bases, with 15 bases left between them. In DNA, the CDR3 is TGTGCCAGTAGTATAGAACACTCAGGGGCGCTCTACAATGAGCAGTTCTTC. It translates to CASSIEHSGALYNEQFF.